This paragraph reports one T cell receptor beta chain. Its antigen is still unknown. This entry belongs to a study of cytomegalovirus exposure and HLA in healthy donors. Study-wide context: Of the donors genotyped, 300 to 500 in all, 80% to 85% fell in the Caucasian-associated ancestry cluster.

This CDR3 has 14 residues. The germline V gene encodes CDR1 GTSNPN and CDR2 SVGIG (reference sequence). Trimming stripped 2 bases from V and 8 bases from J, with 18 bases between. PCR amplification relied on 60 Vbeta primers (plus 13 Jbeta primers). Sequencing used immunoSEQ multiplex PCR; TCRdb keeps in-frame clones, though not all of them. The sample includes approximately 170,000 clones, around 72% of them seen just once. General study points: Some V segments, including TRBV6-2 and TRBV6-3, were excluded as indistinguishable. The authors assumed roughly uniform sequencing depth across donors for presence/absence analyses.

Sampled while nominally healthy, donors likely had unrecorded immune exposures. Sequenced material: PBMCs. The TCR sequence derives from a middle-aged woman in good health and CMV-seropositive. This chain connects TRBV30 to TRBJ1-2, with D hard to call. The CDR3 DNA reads TGTGCCTGGAGTCCTCGGAACCTCCCTAGGGGCTACACCTTC. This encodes CAWSPRNLPRGYTF.